This TCR beta chain was documented in a study of blood T cell repertoires in COVID-19. Sequencing used immunoSEQ multiplex PCR; TCRdb keeps in-frame clones, though not all of them. The top ten hold about 12% of the sample, which has about 210,000 clones, around 80% seen once. The V segment lost 4 bases and the J segment 1 base; nucleotides outside the gene matches: 1. The CDR3 has 13 residues. The TCR originated in a woman aged 40 to 50 with acute or convalescent COVID-19. The material sequenced was peripheral blood. The chain carries TRBV12-3 or TRBV12-4 and TRBJ2-7, with 7 bases that match TRBD1. Here the CDR3 reads CASSSQGSYEQYF. CDR3 sequence (DNA): TGTGCCAGCAGTTCACAGGGGTCCTACGAGCAGTACTTC.